This TCR beta chain was recovered during a study of cytomegalovirus exposure and HLA in healthy donors. Notes on the study in general: The study found most TCR sequences rare, yet found some public TCRs in many donors.

This clone was seen more than once but under ten times. The target antigen is unknown. The CDR3 totals 16 residues. Germline-derived CDR1 and CDR2 are MNHNY and SVGAGI (reference sequence). The junction had 7 bases not matched to a gene; V was cut back by 5 bases and J by 0 bases. This PCR relied on a set of 60 Vbeta primers and 13 Jbeta primers. Repertoires were generated with immunoSEQ multiplex PCR, while TCRdb's copy carries only in-frame clones and drops some. The sample includes around 180,000 clones, approximately 78% seen only once; the top ten take under 15%. The V call is TRBV6-6, the J call TRBJ1-5, with 7 bases aligning to TRBD1. This TCR came from a woman between 45 and 60 years old in good health and CMV-seropositive. The sample comprised PBMCs. The CDR3 spells CASSPGGQISNQPQHF. In DNA form, the CDR3 reads TGTGCCAGCAGTCCAGGGGGACAGATTAGCAATCAGCCCCAGCATTTT.